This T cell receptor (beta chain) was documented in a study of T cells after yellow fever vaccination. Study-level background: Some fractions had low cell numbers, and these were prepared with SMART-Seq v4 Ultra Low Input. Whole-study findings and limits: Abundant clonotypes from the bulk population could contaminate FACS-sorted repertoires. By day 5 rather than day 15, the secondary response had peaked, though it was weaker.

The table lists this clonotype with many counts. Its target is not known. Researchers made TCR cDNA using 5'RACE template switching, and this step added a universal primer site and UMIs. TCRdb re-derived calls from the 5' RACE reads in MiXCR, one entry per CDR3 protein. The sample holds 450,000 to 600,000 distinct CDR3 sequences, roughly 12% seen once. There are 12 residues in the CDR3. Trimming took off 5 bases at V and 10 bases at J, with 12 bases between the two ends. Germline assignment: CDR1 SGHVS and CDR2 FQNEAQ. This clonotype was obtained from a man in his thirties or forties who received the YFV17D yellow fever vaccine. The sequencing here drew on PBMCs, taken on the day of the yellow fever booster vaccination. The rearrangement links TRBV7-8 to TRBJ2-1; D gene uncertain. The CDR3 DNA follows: TGTGCCAGCAGCCCAGGCAAGGCCGAGCAGTTCTTC. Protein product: CASSPGKAEQFF.